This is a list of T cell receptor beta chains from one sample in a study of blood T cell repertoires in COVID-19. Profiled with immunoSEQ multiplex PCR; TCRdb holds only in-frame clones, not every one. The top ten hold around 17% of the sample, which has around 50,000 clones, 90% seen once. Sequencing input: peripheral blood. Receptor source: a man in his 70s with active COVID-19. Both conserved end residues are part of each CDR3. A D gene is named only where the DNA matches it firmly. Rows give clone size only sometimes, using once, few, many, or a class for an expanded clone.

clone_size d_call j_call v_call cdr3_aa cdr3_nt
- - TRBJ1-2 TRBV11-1 CASSPDAGNYGYTF TGTGCCAGCAGCCCGGATGCAGGGAACTATGGCTACACCTTC
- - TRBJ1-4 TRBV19 CASSIGGTFEKLFF TGTGCCAGTAGTATCGGCGGAACCTTTGAAAAACTGTTTTTT
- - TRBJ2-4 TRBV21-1 CASSKAGAAQRSQYF TGTGCCAGCAGCAAAGCAGGGGCCGCTCAGAGAAGTCAGTACTTC
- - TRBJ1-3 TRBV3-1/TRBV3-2 CASSQLGVGNTIYF TGTGCCAGCAGCCAGTTAGGGGTTGGAAACACCATATATTTT
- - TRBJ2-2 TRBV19 CASKQTSGGELFF TGTGCCAGTAAACAAACGTCAGGCGGGGAGCTGTTTTTT
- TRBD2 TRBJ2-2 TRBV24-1 CATSDPSGRTGELFF TGTGCCACCAGTGACCCTAGCGGGAGGACCGGGGAGCTGTTTTTT
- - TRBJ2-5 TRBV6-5 CASSYSTSREETQYF TGTGCCAGCAGTTACTCGACTTCCAGAGAAGAGACCCAGTACTTC
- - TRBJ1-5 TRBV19 CASSIPGTHQPQHF TGTGCCAGTAGTATACCGGGGACACATCAGCCCCAGCATTTT
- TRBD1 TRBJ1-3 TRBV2 CASSGTGGTGNTIYF TGTGCCAGCAGTGGGACAGGGGGTACTGGAAACACCATATATTTT
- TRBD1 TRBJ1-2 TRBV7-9 CASRSGQGAFNYGYTF TGTGCCAGCCGCTCCGGACAGGGCGCATTTAACTATGGCTACACCTTC
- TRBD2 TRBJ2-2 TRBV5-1 CASSLVAGGFTGELFF TGCGCCAGCAGCTTGGTAGCGGGGGGCTTTACCGGGGAGCTGTTTTTT
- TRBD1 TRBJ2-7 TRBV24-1 CATSDPRDRTYEQYF TGTGCCACCAGTGATCCACGGGACAGAACCTACGAGCAGTACTTC
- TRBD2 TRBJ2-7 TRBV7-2 CASSPGTRGSEQYF TGTGCCAGCAGCCCCGGGACTAGAGGAAGCGAGCAGTACTTC
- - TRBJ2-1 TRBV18 CASSPLTANEQFF TGTGCCAGCTCACCACTGACTGCAAATGAGCAGTTCTTC
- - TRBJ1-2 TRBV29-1 CSVERGGGYGYTF TGCAGCGTTGAGCGTGGGGGCGGCTATGGCTACACCTTC
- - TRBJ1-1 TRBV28 CASSLQGDTEAFF TGTGCCAGCAGTTTACAGGGTGACACTGAAGCTTTCTTT
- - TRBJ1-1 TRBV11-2 CASSFGGASEAFF TGTGCCAGCAGCTTCGGCGGCGCCTCTGAAGCTTTCTTT
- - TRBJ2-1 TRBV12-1 CATLTRLAGFNEQFF TGTGCCACCCTGACTCGACTAGCGGGGTTTAATGAGCAGTTCTTC
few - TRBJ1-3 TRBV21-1 CASSPGSPCSPGNTIYF TGTGCCAGCAGCCCAGGTTCCCCCTGTTCCCCTGGAAACACCATATATTTT
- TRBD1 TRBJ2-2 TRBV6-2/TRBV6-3 CASSSTGWNTGELFF TGTGCCAGCAGTTCGACAGGGTGGAACACCGGGGAGCTGTTTTTT
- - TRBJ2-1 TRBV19 CASSPRVANEQFF TGTGCCAGTAGTCCGCGGGTAGCCAATGAGCAGTTCTTC
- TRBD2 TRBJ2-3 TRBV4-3 CASSQVVAGAGDTQYF TGCGCCAGCAGCCAAGTCGTAGCGGGAGCGGGAGATACGCAGTATTTT
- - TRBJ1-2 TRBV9 CASSVGGTYSYTF TGTGCCAGCAGCGTAGGGGGGACTTACAGCTACACCTTC
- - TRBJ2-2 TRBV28 CASSLFQAGNTGELFF TGTGCCAGCAGTTTATTCCAGGCGGGGAACACCGGGGAGCTGTTTTTT
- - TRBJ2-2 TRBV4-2 CASSQEGGGELFF TGTGCCAGCAGCCAAGAGGGGGGTGGGGAGCTGTTTTTT
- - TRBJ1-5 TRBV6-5 CASRAGGYGQPQHF TGTGCCAGCAGGGCCGGGGGGTATGGTCAGCCCCAGCATTTT
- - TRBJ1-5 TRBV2 CASQSGWYGDQPQHF TGTGCCAGCCAATCAGGGTGGTATGGGGATCAGCCCCAGCATTTT
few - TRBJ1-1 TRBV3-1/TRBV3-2 CASSQSSRGREENTEAFF TGTGCCAGCAGCCAATCATCAAGGGGTAGGGAGGAGAACACTGAAGCTTTCTTT
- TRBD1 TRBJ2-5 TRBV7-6 CASSLAGGQGAETQYF TGTGCCAGCAGCTTAGCTGGGGGACAGGGTGCAGAGACCCAGTACTTC
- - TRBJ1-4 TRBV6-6 CASSYGGEGEKLFF TGTGCCAGCAGTTACGGAGGGGAAGGTGAAAAACTGTTTTTT
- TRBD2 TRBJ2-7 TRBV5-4 CASSLGSGSPPEQYF TGTGCCAGCAGCTTGGGAAGCGGGAGCCCTCCCGAGCAGTACTTC
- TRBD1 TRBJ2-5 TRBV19 CASSPRDRGRSSQTQYF TGTGCCAGTAGTCCCCGGGACAGGGGGCGGTCATCCCAGACCCAGTACTTC
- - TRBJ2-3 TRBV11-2 CASSLGGAVSATQYF TGTGCCAGCAGCTTAGGTGGGGCGGTCTCCGCCACGCAGTATTTT
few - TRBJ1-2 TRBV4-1 CASSHYGQPALYGYTF TGCGCCAGCAGCCATTACGGACAGCCCGCCCTCTATGGCTACACCTTC
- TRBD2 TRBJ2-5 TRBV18 CASSLLFTGGQETQYF TGTGCCAGCTCACTCCTCTTTACCGGGGGGCAAGAGACCCAGTACTTC
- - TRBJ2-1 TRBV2 CASSYSPAVLNEQFF TGTGCCAGCAGTTACTCCCCCGCTGTTCTCAATGAGCAGTTCTTC
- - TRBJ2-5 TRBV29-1 CSVNQETQYF TGCAGCGTCAACCAAGAGACCCAGTACTTC
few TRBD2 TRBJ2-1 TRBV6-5 CASTRLAGGYNEQFF TGTGCCAGCACCAGACTAGCGGGAGGCTACAATGAGCAGTTCTTC
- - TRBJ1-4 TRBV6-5 CASRTGGNEKLFF TGTGCCAGCAGGACGGGTGGTAATGAAAAACTGTTTTTT
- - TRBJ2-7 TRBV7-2 CASRRLALDGYEQYF TGTGCCAGCAGGCGGCTAGCGCTTGACGGGTACGAGCAGTACTTC
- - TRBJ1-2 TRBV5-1 CASSIGPDRTMRGYTF TGCGCCAGCAGTATTGGTCCTGACAGGACGATGAGAGGCTACACCTTC
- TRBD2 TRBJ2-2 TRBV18 CASSRRLAENTGELFF TGTGCCAGCTCACGGCGACTAGCGGAGAACACCGGGGAGCTGTTTTTT
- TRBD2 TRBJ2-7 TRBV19 CASSHPGLDHHEQYF TGTGCCAGTAGTCATCCGGGACTAGATCACCACGAGCAGTACTTC
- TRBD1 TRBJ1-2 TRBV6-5 CASRIDRGYGYTF TGTGCCAGCAGGATAGACAGGGGGTATGGCTACACCTTC
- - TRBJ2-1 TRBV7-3 CASSLRPTASYNEQFF TGTGCCAGCAGCTTAAGGCCCACAGCCTCCTACAATGAGCAGTTCTTC
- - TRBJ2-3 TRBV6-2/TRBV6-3 CASSYRLAGDTQYF TGTGCCAGCAGTTATCGGCTAGCAGGAGATACGCAGTATTTT
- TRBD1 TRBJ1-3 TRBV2 CASSEPTGSGNTIYF TGTGCCAGCAGTGAACCGACAGGGTCTGGAAACACCATATATTTT
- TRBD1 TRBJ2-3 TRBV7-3 CASSLTGQSTDTQYF TGTGCCAGCAGCTTAACGGGACAGAGCACAGATACGCAGTATTTT
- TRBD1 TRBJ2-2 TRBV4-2 CASSRTGTGYRTGELFF TGTGCCAGCAGCCGAACCGGGACAGGGTATCGCACCGGGGAGCTGTTTTTT
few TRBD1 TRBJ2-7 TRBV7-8 CASSRSTGSGEQYF TGTGCCAGCAGCCGATCGACAGGGTCTGGCGAGCAGTACTTC
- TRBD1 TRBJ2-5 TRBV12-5 CASGAHNRGVETQYF TGTGCTAGTGGTGCCCACAACAGGGGAGTAGAGACCCAGTACTTC
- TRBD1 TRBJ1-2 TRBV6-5 CASMAGGFWNGYTF TGTGCCAGCATGGCAGGGGGCTTTTGGAATGGCTACACCTTC
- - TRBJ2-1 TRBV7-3 CASSPLVGAGEQFF TGTGCCAGCAGCCCCCTCGTGGGGGCCGGGGAGCAGTTCTTC
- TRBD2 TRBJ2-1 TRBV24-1 CATEATSGLPEQFF TGTGCCACCGAGGCCACTAGCGGGTTGCCTGAGCAGTTCTTC
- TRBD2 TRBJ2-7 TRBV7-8 CASSISGGSSYEQYF TGTGCCAGCAGCATCAGCGGGGGGAGCTCCTACGAGCAGTACTTC
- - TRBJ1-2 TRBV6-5 CASKRTARLNYGYTF TGTGCCAGCAAAAGGACAGCTCGACTTAACTATGGCTACACCTTC
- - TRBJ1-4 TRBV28 CASSASPRTATNEKLFF TGTGCCAGCAGCGCCTCCCCCCGGACAGCAACTAATGAAAAACTGTTTTTT